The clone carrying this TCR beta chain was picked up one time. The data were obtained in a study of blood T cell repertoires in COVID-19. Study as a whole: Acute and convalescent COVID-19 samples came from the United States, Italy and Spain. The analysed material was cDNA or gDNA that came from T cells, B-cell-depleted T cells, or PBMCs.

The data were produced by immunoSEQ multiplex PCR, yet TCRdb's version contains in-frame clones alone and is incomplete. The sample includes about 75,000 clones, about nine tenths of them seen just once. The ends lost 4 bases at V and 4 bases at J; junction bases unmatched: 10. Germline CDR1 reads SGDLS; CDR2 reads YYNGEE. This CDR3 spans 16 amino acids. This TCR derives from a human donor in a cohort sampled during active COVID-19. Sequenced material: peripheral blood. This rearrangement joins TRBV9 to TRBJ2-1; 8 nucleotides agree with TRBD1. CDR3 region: CASSPRQGLGYNEQFF. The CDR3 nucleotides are TGTGCCAGCAGCCCGAGACAGGGGTTGGGGTACAATGAGCAGTTCTTC.